The rows below give T cell receptor beta chains drawn from one sample of a study of post-analysis software for immune sequencing data. MiXCR, applied by TCRdb to the PCR reads, yields one record per CDR3 protein. This repertoire shows about 430,000 distinct CDR3 sequences, 39% found once; its top ten account for about 8%. Sequenced: blood. The receptors shown here come from a girl aged 2-10 years with multiple sclerosis. The CDR3 runs from the conserved cysteine through the conserved F or W. The order of the fields is clone size, V gene, J gene, D gene, CDR3 DNA, CDR3 protein. A D gene is named only where the DNA matches it firmly. Size is stated for part of the rows, as once, few or many counts, or as a class when the clone is expanded.

NA	TRBV19	TRBJ1-5	NA	TGTGCCAGTAGAGGGACCGACGGAGCGAGTAGGCGCAATCAGCCCCAGCATTTT	CASRGTDGASRRNQPQHF
NA	TRBV27	TRBJ2-1	TRBD2	TGTGCCAGCAGTTTGAAGTTAAGGACAATGGCGGGAGGGCGGAATGAGCAGTTCTTC	CASSLKLRTMAGGRNEQFF
NA	TRBV29-1	TRBJ2-3	TRBD2	TGCAGCGTACATCCACTCGGACTAGCCCCAGATACGCAGTATTTT	CSVHPLGLAPDTQYF
NA	TRBV20-1	TRBJ2-1	NA	TGCAGTGCTAGAGGATTGGGGCAGGGCGATGAGCAGTTCTTC	CSARGLGQGDEQFF
NA	TRBV6-5	TRBJ2-1	NA	TGTGCCAGCAGTTCCCAGGGCATTCGTTCCTACAATGAGCAGTTCTTC	CASSSQGIRSYNEQFF
few	TRBV7-3	TRBJ2-5	TRBD2	TGTGCCAGCAGCCCGGGACTAGCGGATAAAGAGACCCAGTACTTC	CASSPGLADKETQYF
many	TRBV29-1	TRBJ2-3	NA	TGCAGCGTTGCGGGAGGCACAGATACGCAGTATTTT	CSVAGGTDTQYF
NA	TRBV4-3	TRBJ1-1	NA	TGCGCCAGCAGCCAGTCGGAGGGGATGAACACTGAAGCTTTCTTT	CASSQSEGMNTEAFF
NA	TRBV3-1	TRBJ1-5	NA	TGTGCCAGCAGCCAAGATTTGGGCTCTAGCAATCAGCCCCAGCATTTT	CASSQDLGSSNQPQHF
few	TRBV7-3	TRBJ1-6	NA	TGTGCCAGCAGGGCCAGGATAGGGTTCGCCTATAATTCACCCCTCCACTTT	CASRARIGFAYNSPLHF
NA	TRBV6-5	TRBJ2-7	NA	TGTGCCAGCGGAAAAAGGGGTTGGTCATCCTACGAGCAGTACTTC	CASGKRGWSSYEQYF
NA	TRBV12-3/TRBV12-4	TRBJ1-4	TRBD1	TGTGCCAGCAGCTGGACAGGGGGCGCCTTTGAAAAACTGTTTTTT	CASSWTGGAFEKLFF
few	TRBV10-2	TRBJ2-5	NA	TGCGCCAGCGGTTCATCGGTCAGCCGGGAGACCCAGTACTTC	CASGSSVSRETQYF
few	TRBV2	TRBJ2-3	TRBD2	TGTGCCAGCAAGCTATTCACTAGCGGGGCCCCAGATACGCAGTATTTT	CASKLFTSGAPDTQYF
NA	TRBV20-1	TRBJ2-2	NA	TGCAGTGCTCCGAAGGTCCAGGGAGGGAACACCGGGGAGCTGTTTTTT	CSAPKVQGGNTGELFF
NA	TRBV20-1	TRBJ1-1	TRBD1	TGCAGTGTGAAAGGCAGGGGGTGGGACACTGAAGCTTTCTTT	CSVKGRGWDTEAFF
NA	TRBV4-1	TRBJ1-2	NA	TGCGCCAGCAGCCAACGGGACATAGCTAACTATGGCTACACCTTC	CASSQRDIANYGYTF
NA	TRBV15	TRBJ2-7	NA	TGTGCCACCAGCAGAGTCGCGAGCTCCTACGAGCAGTACTTC	CATSRVASSYEQYF
NA	TRBV28	TRBJ2-1	NA	TGTGCCAGCAGTCGCTCTGACACCTACAATGAGCAGTTCTTC	CASSRSDTYNEQFF
NA	TRBV20-1	TRBJ2-1	NA	TGCAGTGCTAGATCTACAGGGAGCATTGTGCAGTTCTTC	CSARSTGSIVQFF
once	TRBV7-6	TRBJ2-3	NA	TGTGCCAGCAGCACCTCCTCAGGGATCCTCACAGATACGCAGTATTTT	CASSTSSGILTDTQYF
few	TRBV7-2	TRBJ2-3	TRBD2	TGTGCCAGCAGCTTACAGCCCTTCCCTAGCGGGAACACAGATACGCAGTATTTT	CASSLQPFPSGNTDTQYF
few	TRBV20-1	TRBJ1-2	NA	TGCAGTGCTGCGCCCGGGGGCGCGTCTAACTATGGCTACACCTTC	CSAAPGGASNYGYTF
NA	TRBV28	TRBJ2-7	NA	TGTGCCAGCAGTGACTATGGCAAACAGGGAATATTGGGCGAGCAGTACTTC	CASSDYGKQGILGEQYF
NA	TRBV4-3	TRBJ2-1	TRBD1	TGCGCCAGCAGCCAACCCGACAGGGACCCCTACAATGAGCAGTTCTTC	CASSQPDRDPYNEQFF
NA	TRBV7-2	TRBJ2-7	NA	TGTGCCAGCAGCCCAACCCGGACGGGGAAGTTCGAGCAGTACTTC	CASSPTRTGKFEQYF
NA	TRBV10-3	TRBJ1-2	NA	TGTGCCATCAATAAGGGAGTGGATGGCTACACCTTC	CAINKGVDGYTF
NA	TRBV6-6	TRBJ2-7	TRBD2	TGTGCCAGCAGCCGCGGGACTAGCGGGAGGAGGTACGAGCAGTACTTC	CASSRGTSGRRYEQYF
NA	TRBV15	TRBJ2-3	NA	TGTGCCACCAGCACCGGAGGGGGCACAGATACGCAGTATTTT	CATSTGGGTDTQYF
few	TRBV27	TRBJ2-1	TRBD1	TGTGCCAGCACTAACCGGGACAGGGTATTGGATGAGCAGTTCTTC	CASTNRDRVLDEQFF
NA	TRBV15	TRBJ1-5	TRBD1	TGTGCCACCGGACAGGGGGATCCAAATCAGCCCCAGCATTTT	CATGQGDPNQPQHF
NA	TRBV6-1	TRBJ2-7	NA	TGTGCCAGCAGTGAGCTTGACTACGAGCAGTACTTC	CASSELDYEQYF
NA	TRBV7-8	TRBJ1-2	NA	TGTGCCAGCAGCTCATCCCTCGTCGCTTGGGCCGGCTACACCTTC	CASSSSLVAWAGYTF
NA	TRBV6-5	TRBJ2-7	TRBD2	TGTGCCAGCAGAATCGGGAGGGCCACGGTCCTCGAGCAGTACTTC	CASRIGRATVLEQYF
NA	TRBV6-2/TRBV6-3	TRBJ2-5	NA	TGTGCCAGCAGGGAGGACGGGAAAGAGACCCAGTACTTC	CASREDGKETQYF
NA	TRBV12-3/TRBV12-4	TRBJ1-4	TRBD1	TGTGCCAGCAGCTTCACAGGGGGCCGTGCTGAAAAACTGTTTTTT	CASSFTGGRAEKLFF
NA	TRBV2	TRBJ2-1	TRBD2	TGTGCCAGCAGCGAACTAGCGGGAGGGCCACGGGATGAGCAGTTCTTC	CASSELAGGPRDEQFF
NA	TRBV20-1	TRBJ2-1	NA	TGCAGTGCTAGAGATCCTTCAACCTTCGACTGGGGCGGGAATGAGCAGTTCTTC	CSARDPSTFDWGGNEQFF
few	TRBV28	TRBJ2-5	NA	TGTGCCAGCAGTTTATGGGCGGCAGGGGAAGAGACCCAGTACTTC	CASSLWAAGEETQYF
NA	TRBV28	TRBJ2-4	NA	TGTGCCAGCAGTCTTATGGCCGGACCGGGGGCGGGAAACATTCAGTACTTC	CASSLMAGPGAGNIQYF
NA	TRBV5-6	TRBJ1-2	NA	TGTGCCAGCAGCTTGGACACTAACCTGGATGGCTACACCTTC	CASSLDTNLDGYTF
NA	TRBV29-1	TRBJ2-7	NA	TGCAGCGTTCTGGGTCCCTACGAGCAGTACTTC	CSVLGPYEQYF
few	TRBV29-1	TRBJ1-4	NA	TGCAGCGTTGAAGATGGGGCGCAGGGCCGGGAAAAACTGTTTTTT	CSVEDGAQGREKLFF
NA	TRBV3-1	TRBJ1-5	NA	TGTGCCAGCAGCCAAACTACAGGGAATAGCAATCAGCCCCAGCATTTT	CASSQTTGNSNQPQHF
NA	TRBV24-1	TRBJ2-7	TRBD2	TGTGCCACCAGTGACGGGGCTAGCGGGAGTGACGAGCAGTACTTC	CATSDGASGSDEQYF
NA	TRBV7-8	TRBJ2-1	TRBD2	TGTGCCAGCAGCCCCATGACTAGCGGGAGAATCGGCATCTACAATGAGCAGTTCTTC	CASSPMTSGRIGIYNEQFF
few	TRBV28	TRBJ2-7	TRBD1	TGTGCCAGCAGAACGACCGGGACAGGGTTTCCCTACGAGCAGTACTTC	CASRTTGTGFPYEQYF
NA	TRBV15	TRBJ2-5	TRBD1	TGTGCCACCAGCAGAGAGTTAGGGACAGCTCAAGAGACCCAGTACTTC	CATSRELGTAQETQYF
NA	TRBV4-2	TRBJ2-1	TRBD2	TGTGCCAGCAGCCAAGACGATGGACTAGCGGGAGGGTCTAACAATGAGCGGTTCTTC	CASSQDDGLAGGSNNERFF
NA	TRBV7-8	TRBJ2-5	NA	TGTGCCAGCAGCTTAGGGGCAGGGAAAGAGACCCAGTACTTC	CASSLGAGKETQYF
NA	TRBV13	TRBJ1-2	TRBD1	TGTGCCAGCAGCTCCCTTCTATTTATCCAGGGGGACTATGGCTACACCTTC	CASSSLLFIQGDYGYTF